This TCR beta chain comes out of a study of blood T cell repertoires in COVID-19. Original handling: The assay estimated nucleated cells by amplifying reference gene primers. Repertoires were generated with immunoSEQ multiplex PCR, while TCRdb's copy carries only in-frame clones and drops some. D and trimming come from the DNA, and the V and J calls and clone size come from that table. The sample lists roughly 160,000 clones, 88% seen once, with 2% to 2.5% in the top ten. This sequence was found in a man aged 50 to 60 who had recovered from COVID-19. Sequenced input: peripheral blood.

Here the CDR3 reads CAWSLGQGMTDTQYF. The CDR3 bases are TGTGCCTGGAGCCTCGGACAGGGCATGACTGATACGCAGTATTTT. The genes are TRBV30 and TRBJ2-3, with 8 bases identical to TRBD1. This CDR3 spans 15 amino acids. V lost 3 bases, J lost 6 bases, and 11 bases stayed unmatched. Germline CDR1 reads GTSNPN; CDR2 reads SVGIG (reference sequence).